These T cell receptor beta chains were read from a single sample in a study of identifying expanded T cells in peripheral blood. The method was immunoSEQ multiplex PCR; TCRdb's version includes in-frame clones alone and lacks a portion of them. The sample lists about 91,000 clones; almost 90% were seen once. The sample comprised blood. The receptor set was obtained from a person between 18 and 75 years old in good health. Both conserved end residues are part of each CDR3. The order of the fields is J gene, clone size, D gene, CDR3 length, V gene, CDR3 protein, CDR3 DNA. A D gene is named only where the DNA matches it firmly. Clone sizes are given selectively: once, few, many, or a class where the clone is expanded.

>TRBJ2-5|NA|TRBD2|19|TRBV7-2
CASSLAGGRGSGRAGDQYF
TGTGCCAGCAGCTTAGCAGGAGGACGAGGGAGCGGGAGGGCCGGTGACCAGTACTTC
>TRBJ2-7|NA|NA|13|TRBV5-1
CASSLDLGFEQYF
TGCGCCAGCAGCTTGGATCTGGGCTTCGAGCAGTACTTC
>TRBJ2-7|once|NA|12|TRBV27
CASSSGSYEQYF
TGTGCCAGCAGTTCCGGCTCCTACGAGCAGTACTTC
>TRBJ2-5|NA|TRBD1|15|TRBV5-4
CASTLKGTGQETQYF
TGTGCCAGCACCCTGAAGGGGACAGGGCAAGAGACCCAGTACTTC
>TRBJ2-7|NA|TRBD1|17|TRBV4-1
CASSQRNLMDRGQEQYF
TGCGCCAGCAGCCAACGGAACTTAATGGACAGGGGGCAAGAGCAGTACTTC
>TRBJ1-2|NA|TRBD1|14|TRBV11-2
CASSLDRGNYGYTF
TGTGCCAGCAGCTTAGACAGGGGGAACTATGGCTACACCTTC
>TRBJ1-5|few|TRBD1|18|TRBV28
CASSSGKQGVRSNQPQHF
TGTGCCAGCAGTTCAGGCAAGCAGGGGGTTCGGAGCAATCAGCCCCAGCATTTT
>TRBJ2-1|NA|TRBD2|15|TRBV6-4
CASSDGTSGYNEQFF
TGTGCCAGCAGTGACGGGACTAGCGGCTACAATGAGCAGTTCTTC
>TRBJ1-6|NA|NA|17|TRBV19
CASRTLQGGSYNSPLHF
TGTGCCAGTAGGACCCTACAGGGCGGCTCCTATAATTCACCCCTCCACTTT
>TRBJ2-1|NA|TRBD2|21|TRBV4-1
CASSQPPLTDLGLADYNEQFF
TGCGCCAGCAGCCAACCACCCCTAACGGACTTGGGACTAGCGGATTACAATGAGCAGTTCTTC
>TRBJ2-7|once|NA|15|TRBV2
CASSLGQPGGREQYF
TGTGCCAGCAGTTTGGGACAGCCCGGGGGCCGCGAGCAGTACTTC
>TRBJ2-3|NA|NA|12|TRBV7-2
CASSSLGDTQYF
TGTGCCAGCAGCTCTCTGGGGGATACGCAGTATTTT
>TRBJ2-1|NA|NA|12|TRBV7-6
CASSLTYNEQFF
TGTGCCAGCAGCTTGACCTACAATGAGCAGTTCTTC
>TRBJ2-7|NA|TRBD2|15|TRBV4-2
CASSQEGTSSSEQYF
TGTGCCAGCAGCCAAGAGGGGACTAGTTCTAGCGAGCAGTACTTC
>TRBJ2-7|NA|TRBD2|15|TRBV15
CATSRGGLTSYEQYF
TGTGCCACCAGCCGGGGGGGACTAACTTCCTACGAGCAGTACTTC
>TRBJ2-7|NA|NA|12|TRBV27
CASSNLRAEQYF
TGTGCCAGCAGCAACCTCCGTGCCGAGCAGTACTTC
>TRBJ2-4|NA|TRBD2|16|TRBV6-5
CASSYSTSGGANIQYF
TGTGCCAGCAGTTACTCGACTAGCGGGGGGGCAAACATTCAGTACTTC
>TRBJ1-2|NA|NA|14|TRBV6-1
CASSEVTDSNGYTF
TGTGCCAGCAGTGAAGTGACAGATTCGAATGGCTACACCTTC
>TRBJ2-1|NA|TRBD2|15|TRBV28
CASRATSGRANEQFF
TGTGCCAGCAGAGCGACTAGCGGGAGGGCCAATGAGCAGTTCTTC
>TRBJ2-7|NA|NA|13|TRBV5-4
CASSLERTHEQYF
TGTGCCAGCAGCTTGGAGAGGACCCACGAGCAGTACTTC
>TRBJ1-2|NA|NA|13|TRBV5-1
CASSSDGNYGYTF
TGCGCCAGCAGCTCGGACGGTAACTATGGCTACACCTTC
>TRBJ2-7|NA|TRBD2|15|TRBV28
CASSTSGGRSYEQYF
TGTGCCAGCAGTACTAGCGGGGGCCGTTCCTACGAGCAGTACTTC
>TRBJ2-3|NA|TRBD1|16|TRBV28
CASSSGGQDSTDTQYF
TGTGCCAGCAGTTCAGGAGGACAGGACTCCACAGATACGCAGTATTTT
>TRBJ2-7|NA|TRBD2|14|TRBV10-2
CASSEFSGSYEQYF
TGCGCCAGCAGTGAATTTAGCGGGAGCTACGAGCAGTACTTC
>TRBJ2-1|NA|TRBD2|16|TRBV6-4
CASSVSGGVDYNEQFF
TGTGCCAGCAGTGTAAGCGGGGGGGTAGACTACAATGAGCAGTTCTTC
>TRBJ2-2|NA|NA|16|TRBV7-3
CASSKDRELNTGELFF
TGTGCCAGCAGCAAGGACAGAGAACTGAACACCGGGGAGCTGTTTTTT
>TRBJ2-7|NA|TRBD2|15|TRBV2
CASKGDVAGGREQYF
TGTGCCAGCAAGGGGGACGTGGCGGGGGGGCGTGAGCAGTACTTC
>TRBJ2-1|few|TRBD2|15|TRBV7-3
CASSSLAGSYNEQFF
TGTGCCAGCAGCTCGCTAGCGGGCTCCTACAATGAGCAGTTCTTC
>TRBJ1-1|NA|TRBD1|14|TRBV4-2
CASSLTGEPTEAFF
TGTGCCAGCAGCCTGACAGGGGAACCCACTGAAGCTTTCTTT
>TRBJ1-6|NA|NA|14|TRBV5-4
CASSSGTINSPLHF
TGTGCCAGCAGCTCCGGGACAATCAATTCACCCCTCCACTTT
>TRBJ1-6|once|TRBD1|14|TRBV7-2
CASSFQGANSPLHF
TGTGCCAGCAGCTTTCAGGGGGCTAATTCACCCCTCCACTTT
>TRBJ1-5|NA|NA|13|TRBV29-1
CSVGAASNQPQHF
TGCAGCGTTGGGGCAGCGAGCAATCAGCCCCAGCATTTT